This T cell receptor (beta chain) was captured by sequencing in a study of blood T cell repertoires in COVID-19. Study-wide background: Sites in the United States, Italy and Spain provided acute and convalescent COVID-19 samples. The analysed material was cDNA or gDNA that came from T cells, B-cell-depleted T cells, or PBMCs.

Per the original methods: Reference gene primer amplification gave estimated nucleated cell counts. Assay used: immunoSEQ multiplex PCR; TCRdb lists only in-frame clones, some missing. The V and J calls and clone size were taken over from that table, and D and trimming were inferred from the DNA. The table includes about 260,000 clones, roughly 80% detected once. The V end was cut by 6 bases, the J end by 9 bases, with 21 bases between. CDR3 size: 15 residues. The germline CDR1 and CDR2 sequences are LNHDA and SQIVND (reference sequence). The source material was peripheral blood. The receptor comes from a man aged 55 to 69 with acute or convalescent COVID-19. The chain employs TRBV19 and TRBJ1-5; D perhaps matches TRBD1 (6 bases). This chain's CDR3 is CASRDQSGDPRPQHF. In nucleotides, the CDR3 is TGTGCCAGTAGGGATCAATCAGGGGACCCTCGGCCCCAGCATTTT.